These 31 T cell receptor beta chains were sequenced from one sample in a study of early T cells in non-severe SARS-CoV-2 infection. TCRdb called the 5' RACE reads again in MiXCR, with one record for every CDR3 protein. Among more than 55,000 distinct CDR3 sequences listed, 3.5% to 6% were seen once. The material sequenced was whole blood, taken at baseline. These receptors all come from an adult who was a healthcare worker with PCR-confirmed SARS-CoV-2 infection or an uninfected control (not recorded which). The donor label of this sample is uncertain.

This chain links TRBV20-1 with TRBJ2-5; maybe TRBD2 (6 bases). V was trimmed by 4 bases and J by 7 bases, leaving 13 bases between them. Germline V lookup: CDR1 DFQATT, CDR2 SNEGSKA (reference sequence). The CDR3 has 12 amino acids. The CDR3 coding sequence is TGCAGTGCTACGGTCGCCGGGGGGACCCAGTACTTC. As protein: CSATVAGGTQYF.

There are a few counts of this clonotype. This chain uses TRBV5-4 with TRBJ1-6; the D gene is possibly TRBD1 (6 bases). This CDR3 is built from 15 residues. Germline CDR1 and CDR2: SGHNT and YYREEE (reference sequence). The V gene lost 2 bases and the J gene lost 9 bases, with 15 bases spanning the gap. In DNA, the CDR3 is TGTGCCAGCAGCTTTATGACAGCCAGGGGTTCACCCCTCCACTTT. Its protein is CASSFMTARGSPLHF.

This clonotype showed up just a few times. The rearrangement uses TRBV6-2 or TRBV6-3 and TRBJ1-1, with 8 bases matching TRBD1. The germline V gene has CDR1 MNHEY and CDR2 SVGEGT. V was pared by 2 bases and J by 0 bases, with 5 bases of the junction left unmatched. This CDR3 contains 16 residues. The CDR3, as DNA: TGTGCCAGCAGTTACAATCAACAGGGGGTGAACACTGAAGCTTTCTTT. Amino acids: CASSYNQQGVNTEAFF.

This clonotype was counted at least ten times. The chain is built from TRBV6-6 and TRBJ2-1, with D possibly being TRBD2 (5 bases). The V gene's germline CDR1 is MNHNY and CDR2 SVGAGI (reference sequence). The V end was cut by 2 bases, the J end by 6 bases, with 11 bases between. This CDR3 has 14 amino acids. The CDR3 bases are TGTGCCAGCAGTTACCGGGGTACGGTCAATGAGCAGTTCTTC. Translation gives CASSYRGTVNEQFF.

CDR3 nucleotide sequence: TGTGCCCTTGATCCAGGGGACCTCAGGGAGGGCTACACCTTC. Protein product: CALDPGDLREGYTF. The rearrangement links TRBV7-9 to TRBJ1-2; perhaps TRBD1 as D (6 bases). CDR3 length equals 14 residues. Germline V CDR1 and CDR2: SEHNR, FQNEAQ (reference sequence). The V end was cut by 11 bases, the J end by 8 bases, with 24 bases between.

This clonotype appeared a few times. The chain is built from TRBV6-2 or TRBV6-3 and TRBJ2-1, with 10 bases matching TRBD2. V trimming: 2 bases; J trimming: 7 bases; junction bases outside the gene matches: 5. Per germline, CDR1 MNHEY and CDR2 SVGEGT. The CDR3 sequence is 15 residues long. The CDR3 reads CASSYPQRGGNEQFF. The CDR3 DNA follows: TGTGCCAGCAGTTACCCCCAGCGGGGGGGGAATGAGCAGTTCTTC.

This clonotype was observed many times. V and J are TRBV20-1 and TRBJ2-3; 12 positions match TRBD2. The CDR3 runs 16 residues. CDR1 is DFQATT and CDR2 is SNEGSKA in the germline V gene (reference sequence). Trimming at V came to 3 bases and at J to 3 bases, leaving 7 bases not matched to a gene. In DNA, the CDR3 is TGCAGTGCTAGGCTAGCGGGGGGGCCAAGGACAGATACGCAGTATTTT. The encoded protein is CSARLAGGPRTDTQYF.

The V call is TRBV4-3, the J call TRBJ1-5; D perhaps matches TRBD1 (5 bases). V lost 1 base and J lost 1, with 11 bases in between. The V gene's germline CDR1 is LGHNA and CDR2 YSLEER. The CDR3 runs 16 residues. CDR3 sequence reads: CASSQGLTDSNQPQHF. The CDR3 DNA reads TGCGCCAGCAGCCAAGGGCTGACAGACAGCAATCAGCCCCAGCATTTT.

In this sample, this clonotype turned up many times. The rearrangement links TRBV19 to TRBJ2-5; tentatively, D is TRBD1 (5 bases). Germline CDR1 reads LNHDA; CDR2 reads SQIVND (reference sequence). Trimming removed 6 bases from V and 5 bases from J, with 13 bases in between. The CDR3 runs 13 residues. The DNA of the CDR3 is TGTGCCAGTAGCCGACAGATTGACGAGACCCAGTACTTC. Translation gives CASSRQIDETQYF. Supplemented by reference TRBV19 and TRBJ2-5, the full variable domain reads DGGITQSPKYLFRKEGQNVTLSCEQNLNHDAMYWYRQDPGQGLRLIYYSQIVNDFQKGDIAEGYSVSREKKESFPLTVTSAQKNPTAFYLCASSRQIDETQYFGPGTRLLVL.

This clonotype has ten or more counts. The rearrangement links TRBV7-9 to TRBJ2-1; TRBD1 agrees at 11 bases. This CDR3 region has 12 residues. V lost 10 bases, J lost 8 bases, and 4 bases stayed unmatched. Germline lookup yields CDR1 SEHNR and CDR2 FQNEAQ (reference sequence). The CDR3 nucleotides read TGTGCCACCCGGACAGGGGGCCATGAGCAGTTCTTC. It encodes CATRTGGHEQFF.

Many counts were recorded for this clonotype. In nucleotides, the CDR3 is TGTGCCAGCAGCCAGACAGGGAACTACGAGCAGTACTTC. It translates to CASSQTGNYEQYF. This chain connects TRBV11-2 to TRBJ2-7, with 7 bases lining up with TRBD1. The CDR3 is made up of 13 amino acids. Per germline, CDR1 SGHAT and CDR2 FQNNGV. J was trimmed by 3 bases and V by 5 bases; bases with no gene match: 4.

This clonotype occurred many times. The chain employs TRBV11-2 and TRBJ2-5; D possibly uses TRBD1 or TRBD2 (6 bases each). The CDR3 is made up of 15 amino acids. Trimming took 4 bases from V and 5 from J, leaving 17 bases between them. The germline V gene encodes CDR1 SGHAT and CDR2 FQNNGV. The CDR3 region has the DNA TGTGCCAGCAGCTCCCAAGGGGGGCGAGGGGAGACCCAGTACTTC. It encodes CASSSQGGRGETQYF. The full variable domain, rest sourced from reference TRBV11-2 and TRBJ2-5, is EAGVAQSPRYKIIEKRQSVAFWCNPISGHATLYWYQQILGQGPKLLIQFQNNGVVDDSQLPKDRFSAERLKGVDSTLKIQPAKLEDSAVYLCASSSQGGRGETQYFGPGTRLLVL.

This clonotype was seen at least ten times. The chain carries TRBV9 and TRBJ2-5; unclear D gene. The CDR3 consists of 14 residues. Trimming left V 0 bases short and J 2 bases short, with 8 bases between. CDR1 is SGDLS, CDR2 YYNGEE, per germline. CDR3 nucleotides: TGTGCCAGCAGCGTAGTGCTGGGTCAAGAGACCCAGTACTTC. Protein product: CASSVVLGQETQYF.

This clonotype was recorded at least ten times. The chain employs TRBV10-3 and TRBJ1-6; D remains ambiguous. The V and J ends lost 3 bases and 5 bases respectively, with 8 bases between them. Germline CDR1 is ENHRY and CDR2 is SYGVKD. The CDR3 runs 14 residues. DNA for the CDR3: TGTGCCATCAGTGAAAAAGAAAATAATTCACCCCTCCACTTT. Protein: CAISEKENNSPLHF.

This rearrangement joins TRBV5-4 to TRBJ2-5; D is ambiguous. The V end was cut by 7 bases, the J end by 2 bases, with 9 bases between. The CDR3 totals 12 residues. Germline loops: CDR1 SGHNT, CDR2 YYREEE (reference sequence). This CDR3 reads CASGKLQETQYF. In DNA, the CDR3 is TGTGCCAGCGGAAAGCTTCAAGAGACCCAGTACTTC.

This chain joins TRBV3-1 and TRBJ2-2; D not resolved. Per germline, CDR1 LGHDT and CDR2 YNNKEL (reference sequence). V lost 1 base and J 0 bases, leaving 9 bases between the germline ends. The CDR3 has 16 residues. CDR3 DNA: TGTGCCAGCAGCCAAGTGATTCTTTCGAACACCGGGGAGCTGTTTTTT. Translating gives CASSQVILSNTGELFF.

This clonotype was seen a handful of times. In DNA, the CDR3 is TGTGCCAGCAGTGAAAGAGGCTACGAGCAGTACTTC. It encodes CASSERGYEQYF. The chain employs TRBV2 and TRBJ2-7, with D hard to call. Germline-derived CDR1 and CDR2 are SNHLY and FYNNEI. The length of the CDR3 is 12 residues. V was pared by 2 bases and J by 3 bases, with 5 bases between. Looking up the rest from reference TRBV2 and TRBJ2-7 gives the full variable domain: EPEVTQTPSHQVTQMGQEVILRCVPISNHLYFYWYRQILGQKVEFLVSFYNNEISEKSEIFDDQFSVERPDGSNFTLKIRSTKLEDSAMYFCASSERGYEQYFGPGTRLTVT.

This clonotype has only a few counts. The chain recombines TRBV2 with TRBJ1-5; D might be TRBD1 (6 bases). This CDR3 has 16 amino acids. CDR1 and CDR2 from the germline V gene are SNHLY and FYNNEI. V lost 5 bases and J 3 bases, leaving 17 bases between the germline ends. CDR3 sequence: CASSRTALRSNQPQHF. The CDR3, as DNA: TGTGCCAGCAGTAGGACAGCCTTGAGGTCCAATCAGCCCCAGCATTTT. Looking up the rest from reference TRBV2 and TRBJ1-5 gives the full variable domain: EPEVTQTPSHQVTQMGQEVILRCVPISNHLYFYWYRQILGQKVEFLVSFYNNEISEKSEIFDDQFSVERPDGSNFTLKIRSTKLEDSAMYFCASSRTALRSNQPQHFGDGTRLSIL.

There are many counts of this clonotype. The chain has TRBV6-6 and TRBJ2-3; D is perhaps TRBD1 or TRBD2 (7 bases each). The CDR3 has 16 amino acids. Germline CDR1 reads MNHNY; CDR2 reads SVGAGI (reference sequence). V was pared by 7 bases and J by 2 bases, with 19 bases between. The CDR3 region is CASTLARGGDTDTQYF. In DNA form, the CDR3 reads TGTGCCAGCACCCTTGCCAGGGGGGGCGACACAGATACGCAGTATTTT.

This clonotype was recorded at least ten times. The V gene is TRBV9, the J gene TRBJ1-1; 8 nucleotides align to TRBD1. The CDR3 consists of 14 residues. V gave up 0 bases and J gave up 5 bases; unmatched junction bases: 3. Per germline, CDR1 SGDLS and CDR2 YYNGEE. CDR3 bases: TGTGCCAGCAGCGTAGAACAGGGGGTGACTGAAGCTTTCTTT. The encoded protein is CASSVEQGVTEAFF.

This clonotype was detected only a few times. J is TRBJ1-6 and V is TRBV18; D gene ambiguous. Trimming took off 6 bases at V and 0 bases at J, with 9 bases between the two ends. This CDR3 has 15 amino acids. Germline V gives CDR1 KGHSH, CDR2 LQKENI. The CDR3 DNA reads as TGTGCCAGCTCGAAGGGAGACTCCTATAATTCACCCCTCCACTTT. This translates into CASSKGDSYNSPLHF.

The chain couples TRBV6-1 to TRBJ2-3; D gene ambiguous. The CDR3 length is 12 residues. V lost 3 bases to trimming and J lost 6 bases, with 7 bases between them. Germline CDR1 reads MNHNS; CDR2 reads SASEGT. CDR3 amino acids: CASSDTFDTQYF. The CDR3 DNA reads TGTGCCAGCAGTGATACGTTTGATACGCAGTATTTT.

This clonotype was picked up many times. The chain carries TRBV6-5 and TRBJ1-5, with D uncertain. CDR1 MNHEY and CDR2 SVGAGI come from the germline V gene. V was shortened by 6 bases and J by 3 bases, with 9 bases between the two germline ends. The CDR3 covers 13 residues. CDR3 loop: CASREGTNQPQHF. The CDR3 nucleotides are TGTGCCAGCAGAGAGGGTACCAATCAGCCCCAGCATTTT.

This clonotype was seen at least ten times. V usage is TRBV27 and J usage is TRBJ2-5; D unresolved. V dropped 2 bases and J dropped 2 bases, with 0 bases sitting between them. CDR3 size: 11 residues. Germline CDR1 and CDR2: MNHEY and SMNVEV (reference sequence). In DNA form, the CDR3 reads TGTGCCAGCAGTTTACAAGAGACCCAGTACTTC. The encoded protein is CASSLQETQYF.

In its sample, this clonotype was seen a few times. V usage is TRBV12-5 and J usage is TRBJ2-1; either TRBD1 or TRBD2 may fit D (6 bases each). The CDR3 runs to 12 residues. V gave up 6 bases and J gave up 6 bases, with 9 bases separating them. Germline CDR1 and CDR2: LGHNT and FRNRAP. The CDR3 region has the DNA TGTGCTAGTGGACAGGGAGGCAATGAGCAGTTCTTC. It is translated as CASGQGGNEQFF.

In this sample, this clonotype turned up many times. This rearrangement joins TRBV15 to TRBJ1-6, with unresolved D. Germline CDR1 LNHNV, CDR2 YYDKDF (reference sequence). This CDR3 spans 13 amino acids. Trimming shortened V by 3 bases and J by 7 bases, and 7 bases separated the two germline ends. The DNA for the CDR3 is TGTGCCACCAGCAGGGGAAGGAATTCACCCCTCCACTTT. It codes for CATSRGRNSPLHF.

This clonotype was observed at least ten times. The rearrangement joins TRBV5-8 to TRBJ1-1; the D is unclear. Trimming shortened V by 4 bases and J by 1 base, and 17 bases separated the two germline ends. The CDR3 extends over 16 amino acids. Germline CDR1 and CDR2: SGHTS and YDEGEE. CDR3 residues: CASSPTPSTRNTEAFF. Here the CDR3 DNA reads TGTGCCAGCAGCCCTACCCCAAGCACCAGGAACACTGAAGCTTTCTTT. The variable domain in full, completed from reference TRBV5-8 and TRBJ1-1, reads EAGVTQSPTHLIKTRGQQATLRCSPISGHTSVYWYQQALGLGLQFLLWYDEGEERNRGNFPPRFSGRQFPNYSSELNVNALELEDSALYLCASSPTPSTRNTEAFFGQGTRLTVV.

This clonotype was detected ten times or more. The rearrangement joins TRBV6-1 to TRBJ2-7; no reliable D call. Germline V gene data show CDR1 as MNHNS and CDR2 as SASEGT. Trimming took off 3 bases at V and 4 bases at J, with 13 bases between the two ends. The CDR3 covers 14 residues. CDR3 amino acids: CASSDMPALYEQYF. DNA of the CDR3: TGTGCCAGCAGTGATATGCCAGCCTTATACGAGCAGTACTTC.

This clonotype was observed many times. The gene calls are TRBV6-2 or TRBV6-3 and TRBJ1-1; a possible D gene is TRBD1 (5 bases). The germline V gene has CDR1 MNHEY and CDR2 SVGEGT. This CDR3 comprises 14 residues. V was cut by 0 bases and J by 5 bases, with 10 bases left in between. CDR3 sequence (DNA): TGTGCCAGCAGTTACTCGTTCGGGGCTACTGAAGCTTTCTTT. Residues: CASSYSFGATEAFF.

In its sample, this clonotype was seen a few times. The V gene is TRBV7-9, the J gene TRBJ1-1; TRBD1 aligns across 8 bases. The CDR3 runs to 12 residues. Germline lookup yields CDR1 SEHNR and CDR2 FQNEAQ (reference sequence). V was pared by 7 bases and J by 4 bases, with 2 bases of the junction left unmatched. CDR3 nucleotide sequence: TGTGCCAGCACCGGACAGGGCACTGAAGCTTTCTTT. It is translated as CASTGQGTEAFF.

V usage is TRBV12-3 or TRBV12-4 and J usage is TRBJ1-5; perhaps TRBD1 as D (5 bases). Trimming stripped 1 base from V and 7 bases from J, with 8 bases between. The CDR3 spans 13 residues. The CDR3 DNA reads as TGTGCCAGCAGTTTAGGAGGGGTCCAGCCCCAGCATTTT. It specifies CASSLGGVQPQHF.